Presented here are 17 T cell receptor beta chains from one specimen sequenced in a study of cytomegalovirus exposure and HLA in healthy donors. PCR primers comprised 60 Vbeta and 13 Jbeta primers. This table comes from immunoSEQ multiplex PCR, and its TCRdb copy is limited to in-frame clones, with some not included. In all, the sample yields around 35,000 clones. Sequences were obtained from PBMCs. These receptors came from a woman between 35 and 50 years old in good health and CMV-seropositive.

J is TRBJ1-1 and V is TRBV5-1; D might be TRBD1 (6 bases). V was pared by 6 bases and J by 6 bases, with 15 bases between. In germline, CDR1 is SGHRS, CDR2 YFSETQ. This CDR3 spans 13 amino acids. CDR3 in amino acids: CASNIPGQSEAFF. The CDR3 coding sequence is TGCGCCAGCAACATACCGGGACAATCTGAAGCTTTCTTT. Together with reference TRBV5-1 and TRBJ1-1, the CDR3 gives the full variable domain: KAGVTQTPRYLIKTRGQQVTLSCSPISGHRSVSWYQQTPGQGLQFLFEYFSETQRNKGNFPGRFSGRQFSNSRSEMNVSTLELGDSALYLCASNIPGQSEAFFGQGTRLTVV.

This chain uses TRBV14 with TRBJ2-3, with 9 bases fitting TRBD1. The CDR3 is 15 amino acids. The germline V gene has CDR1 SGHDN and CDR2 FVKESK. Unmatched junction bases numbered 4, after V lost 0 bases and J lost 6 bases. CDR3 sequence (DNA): TGTGCCAGCAGCCAAGATCTACAGGGGGCTGATACGCAGTATTTT. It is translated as CASSQDLQGADTQYF.

The CDR3 nucleotides read TGTGCCAGCACCTCTCGTCCCTTATCCGAGCAGTACTTC. Translated, it gives CASTSRPLSEQYF. The J gene is TRBJ2-7, the V gene TRBV6-1; no firm D call. The ends were cut back, 7 bases at V and 6 bases at J, with 16 bases in the middle. There are 13 residues in the CDR3. CDR1 is MNHNS, CDR2 SASEGT, per germline.

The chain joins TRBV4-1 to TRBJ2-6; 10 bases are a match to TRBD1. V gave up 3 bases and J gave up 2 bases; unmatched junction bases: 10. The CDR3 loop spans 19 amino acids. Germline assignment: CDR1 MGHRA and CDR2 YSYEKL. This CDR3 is CASSQTDRGTGAGANVLTF. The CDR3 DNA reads TGCGCCAGCAGCCAGACCGACCGGGGGACAGGGGCTGGGGCCAACGTCCTGACTTTC.

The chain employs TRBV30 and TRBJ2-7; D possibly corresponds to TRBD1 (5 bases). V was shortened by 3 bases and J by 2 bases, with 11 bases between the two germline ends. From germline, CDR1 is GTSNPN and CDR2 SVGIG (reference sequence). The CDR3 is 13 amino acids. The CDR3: CAWRRSTAYEQYF. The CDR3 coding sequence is TGTGCCTGGAGGCGCTCGACAGCCTACGAGCAGTACTTC.

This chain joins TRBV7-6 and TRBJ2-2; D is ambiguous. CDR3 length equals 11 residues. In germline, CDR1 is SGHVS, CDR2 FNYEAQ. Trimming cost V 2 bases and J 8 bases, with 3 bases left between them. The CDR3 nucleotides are TGTGCCAGCAGCTTATCGGGGGAGCTGTTTTTT. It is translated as CASSLSGELFF.

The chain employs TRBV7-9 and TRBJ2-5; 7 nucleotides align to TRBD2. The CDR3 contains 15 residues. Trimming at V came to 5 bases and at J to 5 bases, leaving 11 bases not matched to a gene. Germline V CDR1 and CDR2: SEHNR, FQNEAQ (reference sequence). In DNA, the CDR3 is TGTGCCAGCAGCCCCTCGGGGGGAGGATGGGAGACCCAGTACTTC. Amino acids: CASSPSGGGWETQYF.

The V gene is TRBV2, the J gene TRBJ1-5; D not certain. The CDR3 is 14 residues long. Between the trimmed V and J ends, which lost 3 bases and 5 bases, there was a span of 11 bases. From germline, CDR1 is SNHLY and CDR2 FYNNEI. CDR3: CASSESAVDQPQHF. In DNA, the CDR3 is TGTGCCAGCAGTGAGTCGGCGGTAGATCAGCCCCAGCATTTT.

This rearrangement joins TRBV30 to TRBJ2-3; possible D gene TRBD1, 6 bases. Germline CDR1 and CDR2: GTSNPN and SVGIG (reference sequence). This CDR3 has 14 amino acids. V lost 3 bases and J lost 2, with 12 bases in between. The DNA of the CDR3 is TGTGCCTGGAGAGTTACAGGGTTCACAGATACGCAGTATTTT. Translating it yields CAWRVTGFTDTQYF.

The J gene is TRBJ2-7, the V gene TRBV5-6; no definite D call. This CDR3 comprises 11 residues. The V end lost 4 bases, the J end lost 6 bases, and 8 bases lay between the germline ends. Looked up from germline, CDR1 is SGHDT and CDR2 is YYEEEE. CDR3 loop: CASSRRSEQYF. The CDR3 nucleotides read TGTGCCAGCAGCAGGAGAAGCGAGCAGTACTTC.

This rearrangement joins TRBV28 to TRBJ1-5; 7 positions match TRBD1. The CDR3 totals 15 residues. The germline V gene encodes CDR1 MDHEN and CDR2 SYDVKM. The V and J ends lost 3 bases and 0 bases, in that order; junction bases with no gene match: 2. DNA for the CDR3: TGTGCCAGCAGTTTCCAGGGGGGTAGCAATCAGCCCCAGCATTTT. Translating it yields CASSFQGGSNQPQHF.

This chain's CDR3 is CASINVGRGETQYF. In DNA form, the CDR3 reads TGTGCCAGCATAAACGTTGGCAGGGGAGAGACCCAGTACTTC. V gene TRBV28 combines with J gene TRBJ2-5; D possibly corresponds to TRBD1 (6 bases). Germline V gene data show CDR1 as MDHEN and CDR2 as SYDVKM. V was cut by 7 bases and J by 4 bases, with 16 bases left in between. CDR3 length: 14 residues.

CDR3 sequence (DNA): TGCAGCGTCCGACTACTAGCGGGAGGCGAGCAGTTCTTC. This translates into CSVRLLAGGEQFF. The rearrangement links TRBV29-1 to TRBJ2-1, with 12 bases lining up with TRBD2. The J segment lost 10 bases and the V segment lost 6 bases, leaving 7 bases of the junction unmatched. The CDR3 length is 13 residues. The germline V gene encodes CDR1 SQVTM and CDR2 ANQGSEA.

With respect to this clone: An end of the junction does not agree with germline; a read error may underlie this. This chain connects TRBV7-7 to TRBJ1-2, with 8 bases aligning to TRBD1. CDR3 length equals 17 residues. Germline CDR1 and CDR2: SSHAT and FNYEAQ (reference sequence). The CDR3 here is CASSPPRTGPAGGGYTF. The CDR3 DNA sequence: TGTGCTAGCAGCCCTCCCAGGACAGGGCCCGCCGGGGGGGGCTACACCTTC.

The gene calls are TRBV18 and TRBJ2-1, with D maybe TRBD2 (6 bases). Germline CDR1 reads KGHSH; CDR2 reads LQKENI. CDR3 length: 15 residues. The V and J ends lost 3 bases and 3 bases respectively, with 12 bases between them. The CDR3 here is CASSPVTGVYNEQFF. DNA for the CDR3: TGTGCCAGCTCACCTGTAACGGGAGTCTACAATGAGCAGTTCTTC.

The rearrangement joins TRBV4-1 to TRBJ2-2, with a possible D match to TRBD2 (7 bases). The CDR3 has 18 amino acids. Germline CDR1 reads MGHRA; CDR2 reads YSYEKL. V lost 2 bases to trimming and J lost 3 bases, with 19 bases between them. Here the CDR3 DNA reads TGCGCCAGCAGCCAACGTGAGGGGGGGCCAGGTTACACCGGGGAGCTGTTTTTT. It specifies CASSQREGGPGYTGELFF.

Here the CDR3 DNA reads TGTGCCAGCAGTCCCAATACAGGGGGTACTGAAGCTTTCTTT. Residues: CASSPNTGGTEAFF. The rearrangement joins TRBV27 to TRBJ1-1; 8 bases align to TRBD1. The ends lost 5 bases at V and 5 bases at J; junction bases unmatched: 7. The CDR3 has 14 amino acids. The V gene's germline CDR1 is MNHEY and CDR2 SMNVEV (reference sequence).